Presented here are 27 T cell receptor beta chains from one specimen sequenced in a study of T-cell memory formation after mild COVID-19. Each CDR3 protein gets one entry after TCRdb re-called the 5' RACE reads with MiXCR. This table holds 350,000 to 500,000 distinct CDR3 sequences, roughly 20% found once. The specimen was PBMCs or a T cell subset sorted from them (not recorded which). Every receptor here comes from an adult woman who had mild COVID-19 (a few samples of this study predate the infection). Cell type and time point are not known.

In this sample, this clonotype turned up many times. The J gene is TRBJ2-7, the V gene TRBV7-8, with a tentative D call TRBD2 (5 bases). Germline assignment: CDR1 SGHVS and CDR2 FQNEAQ. V lost 3 bases, J lost 2 bases, and 11 bases lay in between. The CDR3 covers 14 residues. CDR3 DNA sequence: TGTGCCAGCAGCTTCGGTCGGGATACCTACGAGCAGTACTTC. Translated: CASSFGRDTYEQYF.

This rearrangement joins TRBV5-1 to TRBJ2-1; tentatively, D is TRBD2 (5 bases). This CDR3 region has 18 residues. V dropped 3 bases and J dropped 0 bases, with 19 bases sitting between them. Germline-derived CDR1 and CDR2 are SGHRS and YFSETQ. For the CDR3, the DNA is TGCGCCAGCAGCTCGGAGGAGTCCTTTGCGGACTCCTACAATGAGCAGTTCTTC. Translated, it gives CASSSEESFADSYNEQFF.

This clonotype was counted a few times. This chain joins TRBV7-2 and TRBJ2-3; D is perhaps TRBD1 (5 bases). The CDR3 loop spans 17 amino acids. The germline gives CDR1 SGHTA, CDR2 FQGNSA. V shed 4 bases and J shed 3 bases, with 20 bases lying between them. The CDR3 bases are TGTGCCAGCAGCTACCCGACGTGGGGCGTGAAGACAGATACGCAGTATTTT. This gives the protein CASSYPTWGVKTDTQYF.

In this sample, this clonotype turned up a few times. The CDR3 is CASSLDRGGTGELFF. The CDR3 coding sequence is TGCGCCAGCAGCTTGGACAGGGGCGGCACCGGGGAGCTGTTTTTT. The chain uses TRBV5-1 and TRBJ2-2, with 7 bases fitting TRBD1. J lost 4 bases, V lost 0 bases, and 3 bases had no gene match. Germline V gene lookup returns CDR1 SGHRS and CDR2 YFSETQ. This CDR3 has 15 amino acids.

This clonotype appeared many times. The V call is TRBV20-1, the J call TRBJ2-5, with D perhaps being TRBD1 or TRBD2 (5 bases each). Trimming removed 1 base from V and 5 bases from J, with 32 bases in between. Germline CDR1 reads DFQATT; CDR2 reads SNEGSKA (reference sequence). CDR3 length: 20 residues. CDR3 nucleotide sequence: TGCAGTGCTAGAGGCTCTGGGGGAGCGACCCTAAGAGTTATTGGCGAGACCCAGTACTTC. Its protein is CSARGSGGATLRVIGETQYF.

This clonotype showed up just a few times. This sequence joins TRBV19 and TRBJ2-2; 7 bases are shared with TRBD1. The CDR3 totals 15 residues. V trimming: 4 bases; J trimming: 0 bases; junction bases outside the gene matches: 2. Germline CDR1 reads LNHDA; CDR2 reads SQIVND (reference sequence). In DNA, the CDR3 is TGTGCCAGTAGTACCCAGGGGGCGAACACCGGGGAGCTGTTTTTT. This sequence encodes CASSTQGANTGELFF.

The chain employs TRBV20-1 and TRBJ2-1, with a possible D match to TRBD1 (5 bases). CDR1 and CDR2 (germline): DFQATT, SNEGSKA (reference sequence). Trimming took off 2 bases at V and 1 base at J, with 9 bases between the two ends. This CDR3 has 14 residues. CDR3 sequence (DNA): TGCAGTGCTAGATTGAAGGGGTCCTACAATGAGCAGTTCTTC. Its protein product is CSARLKGSYNEQFF.

This clonotype has a handful of counts. V and J are TRBV4-1 and TRBJ1-2, with 11 bases aligning to TRBD1. J lost 8 bases, V lost 7 bases, and 18 bases had no gene match. The germline gives CDR1 MGHRA, CDR2 YSYEKL. The CDR3 runs to 17 residues. The DNA of the CDR3 is TGCGCCAGCACCGCCGTAGGGACAGGGGGGACTCGAAGGGGCTACACCTTC. Translating it yields CASTAVGTGGTRRGYTF.

This chain links TRBV11-2 with TRBJ2-1; D uncertain. Germline V CDR1 and CDR2: SGHAT, FQNNGV. The CDR3 runs to 13 residues. With 2 bases removed from V and 8 bases from J, the gap between germline ends came to 10 bases. This chain's CDR3 is CASSLNYGDEQFF. The CDR3 DNA reads TGTGCCAGCAGCTTAAACTATGGGGATGAGCAGTTCTTC.

The rearrangement uses TRBV7-9 and TRBJ1-1, with D perhaps TRBD1 (5 bases). The germline CDR1 and CDR2 sequences are SEHNR and FQNEAQ (reference sequence). V was clipped by 5 bases and J by 11 bases, with 18 bases between them. The CDR3 extends over 13 amino acids. For the CDR3, the DNA is TGTGCCAGCAGCCCACCCCGGGACTTCTACGCTTTCTTT. Its translation is CASSPPRDFYAFF. The variable domain in full, with the rest retrieved from reference TRBV7-9 and TRBJ1-1, is DTGVSQNPRHKITKRGQNVTFRCDPISEHNRLYWYRQTLGQGPEFLTYFQNEAQLEKSRLLSDRFSAERPKGSFSTLEIQRTEQGDSAMYLCASSPPRDFYAFFGQGTRLTVV.

The chain uses TRBV12-3 or TRBV12-4 and TRBJ2-1, with 10 bases identical to TRBD1. This CDR3 comprises 16 residues. Losses at the gene ends were 4 bases for V and 8 bases for J; bases not matched to a gene: 11. The CDR3 DNA reads TGTGCCAGCAGTTCTCTGCCGGGACAGGGGTTCGATGAGCAGTTCTTC. Translation gives CASSSLPGQGFDEQFF.

This clonotype was counted only a few times. V gene TRBV6-2 or TRBV6-3 combines with J gene TRBJ2-1; 8 bases agree with TRBD2. CDR3 length: 13 residues. CDR1 is MNHEY, CDR2 SVGEGT, per germline. V lost 8 bases, J lost 6 bases, and 6 bases stayed unmatched. The CDR3 DNA sequence: TGTGCCAGCGCTTCGGCGGGAGGCAATGAGCAGTTCTTC. Translated: CASASAGGNEQFF.

This clonotype has at least ten counts. V is TRBV3-1 and J is TRBJ2-3; 11 bases line up with TRBD1. J lost 3 bases, V lost 4 bases, and 3 bases had no gene match. The germline V gene encodes CDR1 LGHDT and CDR2 YNNKEL (reference sequence). CDR3 length equals 15 residues. The CDR3 loop is CASSPGTGGTDTQYF. DNA of the CDR3: TGTGCCAGCAGCCCCGGGACAGGGGGTACAGATACGCAGTATTTT.

In this sample, this clonotype turned up a few times. The gene calls are TRBV6-2 or TRBV6-3 and TRBJ2-1; D could derive from TRBD1 or TRBD2 (5 bases each). The germline CDR1 and CDR2 sequences are MNHEY and SVGEGT. The CDR3 consists of 15 residues. V lost 2 bases to trimming and J lost 4 bases, with 12 bases between them. The CDR3 DNA follows: TGTGCCAGCAGTTACGACGGGGCGCGTTACAATGAGCAGTTCTTC. It yields the protein CASSYDGARYNEQFF.

The DNA of the CDR3 is TGTGCCAGCAGCACGGGGACACAAACCTACCAAGAGACCCAGTACTTC. The encoded protein is CASSTGTQTYQETQYF. The chain uses TRBV7-2 and TRBJ2-5; D is possibly TRBD1 (6 bases). Germline lookup yields CDR1 SGHTA and CDR2 FQGNSA. V lost 5 bases and J lost 0, with 16 bases in between. The CDR3 consists of 16 residues.

The V gene is TRBV18, the J gene TRBJ2-3; TRBD2 aligns across 8 bases. Germline CDR1 is KGHSH and CDR2 is LQKENI. Germline trimming cut 6 bases from V and 2 bases from J; bases unmatched to any gene: 7. The CDR3 runs 15 residues. For the CDR3, the DNA is TGTGCCAGCTCGGATCTCGGGGGGGCCACAGATACGCAGTATTTT. It specifies CASSDLGGATDTQYF.

This chain uses TRBV7-9 with TRBJ2-3; TRBD1 matches at 7 bases. This CDR3 is built from 15 residues. The germline CDR1 and CDR2 sequences are SEHNR and FQNEAQ (reference sequence). Trimming cost V 5 bases and J 0 bases; bases outside gene matches: 5. For the CDR3, the DNA is TGTGCCAGCAGCGAGTGGACAGGTAGCACAGATACGCAGTATTTT. Its translation is CASSEWTGSTDTQYF.

This clonotype has more than one count but fewer than ten. The chain joins TRBV4-3 to TRBJ1-5, with 7 nucleotides matching TRBD1. Germline V gene sequence: CDR1 LGHNA, CDR2 YSLEER. After removal of 0 bases from V and 9 bases from J, the junction contained 2 bases not matched to a gene. The CDR3 loop spans 13 amino acids. The CDR3 DNA reads TGCGCCAGCAGCCAAGATCAGGGGGGGCCCCAGCATTTT. Amino acids: CASSQDQGGPQHF.

The rearrangement uses TRBV11-2 and TRBJ2-1; possibly TRBD2 for D (6 bases). Germline V CDR1 and CDR2: SGHAT, FQNNGV. CDR3 size: 13 residues. The V end was cut by 5 bases, the J end by 12 bases, with 17 bases between. CDR3 residues: CASSPSIERVQFF. The CDR3 region has the DNA TGTGCCAGCAGCCCCTCCATTGAGCGGGTGCAGTTCTTC.

This clonotype came up many times. V usage is TRBV2 and J usage is TRBJ2-7; 7 bases map to TRBD1. The CDR3 has 13 residues. Germline CDR1 SNHLY, CDR2 FYNNEI. The V gene end was trimmed by 7 bases and the J gene end by 6 bases; junction bases not matched to a gene: 9. This CDR3 reads CASTFLRDSEQYF. The CDR3 DNA is TGTGCCAGCACCTTCTTGAGGGACAGCGAGCAGTACTTC.

CDR3 region: CASSPPGTGHQPQHF. The CDR3 coding sequence is TGCGCCAGCAGCCCCCCCGGGACAGGGCACCAGCCCCAGCATTTT. The gene calls are TRBV5-1 and TRBJ1-5; 9 bases agree with TRBD1. V dropped 4 bases and J dropped 7; count of bases not matched to a gene: 9. Germline values: CDR1 SGHRS, CDR2 YFSETQ. This CDR3 comprises 15 residues.

This rearrangement joins TRBV4-1 to TRBJ1-5, with TRBD1 matching 7 bases. CDR1 is MGHRA and CDR2 is YSYEKL in the germline V gene. V trimming: 3 bases; J trimming: 7 bases; junction bases outside the gene matches: 12. The CDR3 totals 16 residues. CDR3 in amino acids: CASSHYLTGEGQPQHF. The DNA of the CDR3 is TGCGCCAGCAGCCATTATCTTACAGGGGAAGGGCAGCCCCAGCATTTT.

The gene calls are TRBV7-9 and TRBJ1-1, with 11 bases that match TRBD1. The CDR3 has 14 residues. The germline CDR1 and CDR2 sequences are SEHNR and FQNEAQ (reference sequence). V shed 1 base and J 11 bases; nucleotides not matched to a gene: 6. The CDR3 region is CASSLERTGGKAFF. DNA for the CDR3: TGTGCCAGCAGCTTAGAAAGGACAGGGGGCAAGGCTTTCTTT.

The chain joins TRBV9 to TRBJ2-7, with a weak D call TRBD1 (6 bases). From germline, CDR1 is SGDLS and CDR2 YYNGEE. The CDR3 has 15 residues. Between the trimmed V and J ends, which lost 4 bases and 4 bases, there was a span of 18 bases. The CDR3 sequence is CASSPEGRGAYEQYF. As DNA, the CDR3 is TGTGCCAGCAGCCCCGAGGGCAGGGGCGCATACGAGCAGTACTTC.

The J gene is TRBJ2-2, the V gene TRBV12-3 or TRBV12-4; TRBD2 matches 9 bases. CDR3 length: 14 amino acids. V lost 3 bases and J lost 6; bases outside the gene matches: 2. CDR3 region: CASSFSGSSGELFF. CDR3 bases: TGTGCCAGCAGTTTTAGCGGGAGTTCCGGGGAGCTGTTTTTT.

This chain joins TRBV7-9 and TRBJ2-1, with TRBD2 as a possible D gene (7 bases). V was cut by 7 bases and J by 0 bases, with 13 bases left in between. The CDR3 is 15 amino acids. Germline CDR1 SEHNR, CDR2 FQNEAQ (reference sequence). The CDR3 is CASKGRGDSYNEQFF. DNA for the CDR3: TGTGCCAGCAAGGGGAGGGGGGACTCCTACAATGAGCAGTTCTTC.

V and J are TRBV27 and TRBJ2-7; possibly TRBD1 for D (5 bases). CDR1 and CDR2 from the germline V gene are MNHEY and SMNVEV (reference sequence). The V and J ends lost 7 bases and 0 bases respectively, with 16 bases between them. This CDR3 is built from 15 residues. CDR3 in DNA: TGTGCCAGCACACTCCGGCAGGGTCTCTCCTACGAGCAGTACTTC. Encoded protein: CASTLRQGLSYEQYF.